The 30 T cell receptor beta chains presented below share a single source sample, sequenced in a study of blood T cell repertoires in COVID-19. Here immunoSEQ multiplex PCR was the method, and the copy in TCRdb shows in-frame clones only, minus some. Of around 58,000 clones listed, approximately 90% are singletons. The source material was peripheral blood. Receptor source: a woman aged 60 to 75 with active or convalescent COVID-19.

The chain is built from TRBV14 and TRBJ2-2; 8 bases line up with TRBD2. Germline V gives CDR1 SGHDN, CDR2 FVKESK. The CDR3 spans 15 residues. V lost 1 base and J lost 6; bases outside the gene matches: 4. The CDR3 spells CASSQVSAGAGELFF. For the CDR3, the DNA is TGTGCCAGCAGCCAAGTTTCAGCGGGAGCCGGGGAGCTGTTTTTT.

The chain is built from TRBV24-1 and TRBJ1-4, with D perhaps matching TRBD1 (6 bases). The CDR3 loop spans 15 amino acids. Germline V gene data show CDR1 as KGHDR and CDR2 as SFDVKD. Trimming took off 3 bases at V and 3 bases at J, with 10 bases between the two ends. Here the CDR3 reads CATSDRGGPNEKLFF. CDR3 sequence (DNA): TGTGCCACCAGTGATCGAGGGGGTCCTAATGAAAAACTGTTTTTT.

The genes are TRBV30 and TRBJ2-2; 7 positions agree with TRBD2. Germline V gene sequence: CDR1 GTSNPN, CDR2 SVGIG (reference sequence). This CDR3 comprises 15 residues. The V gene end was trimmed by 4 bases and the J gene end by 4 bases; junction bases not matched to a gene: 9. This chain's CDR3 is CAWNGGRVSTGELFF. The CDR3 nucleotides read TGTGCCTGGAACGGCGGGAGAGTGAGCACCGGGGAGCTGTTTTTT. The whole variable domain, filled in from reference TRBV30 and TRBJ2-2, reads SQTIHQWPATLVQPVGSPLSLECTVEGTSNPNLYWYRQAAGRGLQLLFYSVGIGQISSEVPQNLSASRPQDRQFILSSKKLLLSDSGFYLCAWNGGRVSTGELFFGEGSRLTVL.

The chain recombines TRBV27 with TRBJ1-6, with TRBD1 as a possible D gene (6 bases). V was trimmed by 6 bases and J by 0 bases, leaving 21 bases between them. The CDR3 consists of 19 residues. Germline V CDR1 and CDR2: MNHEY, SMNVEV (reference sequence). The CDR3 sequence: CASRWSQGTTSSYNSPLHF. DNA for the CDR3: TGTGCCAGCAGATGGTCCCAGGGGACGACAAGCTCCTATAATTCACCCCTCCACTTT.

V is TRBV7-8 and J is TRBJ2-7, with 7 nucleotides matching TRBD1. This CDR3 is 15 amino acids long. The germline CDR1 and CDR2 sequences are SGHVS and FQNEAQ. The V segment lost 4 bases and the J segment 2 bases; nucleotides outside the gene matches: 8. As DNA, the CDR3 is TGTGCCAGCAGCTCGCCCGGGACAGCTACCTACGAGCAGTACTTC. Residues: CASSSPGTATYEQYF.

Concerning this clone: Sequence at one end of the junction differs from germline and may be a read error. The CDR3 reads CASRTGGRF. DNA for the CDR3: TGTGCCAGCAGAACCGGAGGCCGATTT. The chain carries TRBV28 and TRBJ1-4; D is unclear. The length of the CDR3 is 9 residues. The V gene's germline CDR1 is MDHEN and CDR2 SYDVKM.

The chain is built from TRBV6-5 and TRBJ1-1; D may be TRBD1 (5 bases). The length of the CDR3 is 12 residues. V lost 7 bases and J 4 bases, leaving 10 bases between the germline ends. Germline V CDR1 and CDR2: MNHEY, SVGAGI. CDR3 protein: CASIGGGTEAFF. The CDR3 DNA is TGTGCCAGCATCGGCGGGGGCACTGAAGCTTTCTTT.

The sample holds one count of this clone. The genes are TRBV5-4 and TRBJ2-1; 14 bases fit TRBD2. The CDR3 runs 16 residues. Per germline, CDR1 SGHNT and CDR2 YYREEE (reference sequence). V lost 4 bases, J lost 8 bases, and 8 bases stayed unmatched. As DNA, the CDR3 is TGTGCCAGCAGCAAAGCCGGGACTAGCGGGAGATATGAGCAGTTCTTC. Its translation: CASSKAGTSGRYEQFF.

This sequence joins TRBV6-1 and TRBJ2-1; a possible D gene is TRBD2 (6 bases). The germline V and J ends were trimmed by 4 bases and 0 bases, with 13 bases remaining between them. From germline, CDR1 is MNHNS and CDR2 SASEGT. CDR3 length: 16 residues. The CDR3 bases are TGTGCCAGCAGTGCACCGGGACTGAGCTCCTACAATGAGCAGTTCTTC. This sequence encodes CASSAPGLSSYNEQFF.

V is TRBV12-3 or TRBV12-4 and J is TRBJ1-1; D is undetermined. Trimming stripped 3 bases from V and 6 bases from J, with 11 bases between. This CDR3 has 13 residues. The CDR3: CASSFGGSAEAFF. The CDR3 DNA reads as TGTGCCAGCAGTTTCGGTGGGAGCGCTGAAGCTTTCTTT.

This CDR3 reads CASTDSLAKNIQYF. The CDR3 DNA reads TGTGCCAGCACGGACTCGCTAGCCAAAAACATTCAGTACTTC. This sequence joins TRBV6-5 and TRBJ2-4; TRBD2 is a possible D gene (5 bases). Trimming took 7 bases from V and 0 from J, leaving 10 bases between them. Germline V lookup: CDR1 MNHEY, CDR2 SVGAGI. This CDR3 region has 14 residues.

The CDR3 sequence is CASSSSWQGQPQHF. CDR3 nucleotide sequence: TGTGCCAGCAGCTCCTCGTGGCAGGGGCAGCCCCAGCATTTT. The chain is built from TRBV5-5 and TRBJ1-5; possible D gene TRBD1, 6 bases. V lost 3 bases and J 7 bases, leaving 14 bases between the germline ends. Germline assignment: CDR1 SGHKS and CDR2 YYEKEE (reference sequence). The CDR3 has 14 residues.

V usage is TRBV6-4 and J usage is TRBJ2-3, with 10 bases lining up with TRBD2. Germline V gene data show CDR1 as MRHNA and CDR2 as SNTAGT. Trimming took 4 bases from V and 5 from J; bases not matched to a gene: 9. This CDR3 has 16 amino acids. The DNA for the CDR3 is TGTGCCAGCAGTGGGGTAGCGGGGGGTCCCGAAGATACGCAGTATTTT. Its protein is CASSGVAGGPEDTQYF.

V gene TRBV5-1 combines with J gene TRBJ1-3; unclear D gene. V lost 1 base to trimming and J lost 4 bases, with 15 bases between them. Germline assignment: CDR1 SGHRS and CDR2 YFSETQ. This CDR3 spans 16 amino acids. CDR3 DNA sequence: TGCGCCAGCAGCTTGCGTGAGCGGGGATCGGGAAACACCATATATTTT. It codes for CASSLRERGSGNTIYF. The whole variable domain, remainder taken from reference TRBV5-1 and TRBJ1-3, is KAGVTQTPRYLIKTRGQQVTLSCSPISGHRSVSWYQQTPGQGLQFLFEYFSETQRNKGNFPGRFSGRQFSNSRSEMNVSTLELGDSALYLCASSLRERGSGNTIYFGEGSWLTVV.

The chain employs TRBV18 and TRBJ1-3, with D possibly matching TRBD1 (6 bases). Germline V CDR1 and CDR2: KGHSH, LQKENI. The CDR3 is 14 amino acids. V dropped 7 bases and J dropped 6 bases, with 16 bases sitting between them. CDR3 coding DNA: TGTGCCAGCTTTCTCCGGACAGCTGTAAACACCATATATTTT. This codes for CASFLRTAVNTIYF.

The V and J genes are TRBV25-1 and TRBJ2-1, with D possibly being TRBD2 (6 bases). The germline V and J ends were trimmed by 6 bases and 0 bases, with 12 bases remaining between them. From germline, CDR1 is MGHDK and CDR2 SYGVNS. The CDR3 totals 15 residues. This CDR3 is CASRVGGISYNEQFF. The DNA of the CDR3 is TGTGCCAGCAGGGTGGGGGGAATCTCCTACAATGAGCAGTTCTTC.

This chain connects TRBV19 to TRBJ2-1; the match to TRBD2 covers 12 bases. The CDR3 consists of 14 residues. From germline, CDR1 is LNHDA and CDR2 SQIVND (reference sequence). The J segment lost 8 bases and the V segment lost 6 bases, leaving 5 bases of the junction unmatched. The CDR3 reads CASSRTSGEDEQFF. The CDR3 bases are TGTGCCAGTAGCCGGACTAGCGGGGAGGATGAGCAGTTCTTC.

V gene TRBV28 combines with J gene TRBJ1-1; D not certain. V was trimmed by 8 bases and J by 5 bases, leaving 21 bases between them. Germline loops: CDR1 MDHEN, CDR2 SYDVKM. The CDR3 extends over 15 amino acids. The CDR3 protein is CASVLVGIGKTEAFF. The CDR3 coding sequence is TGTGCCAGCGTTTTGGTCGGTATCGGTAAGACTGAAGCTTTCTTT.

CDR3 amino acids: CASGIQREEDTEAFF. Written as DNA, the CDR3 is TGTGCTAGTGGGATACAGCGGGAGGAGGACACTGAAGCTTTCTTT. This chain uses TRBV12-5 with TRBJ1-1; unclear D gene. The CDR3 runs 15 residues. From germline, CDR1 is LGHNT and CDR2 FRNRAP. V was trimmed by 6 bases and J by 3 bases, leaving 17 bases between them.

The chain carries TRBV30 and TRBJ2-3; the match to TRBD2 covers 9 bases. This CDR3 is built from 17 residues. Trimming took 0 bases from V and 2 from J; bases not matched to a gene: 9. Germline V gene lookup returns CDR1 GTSNPN and CDR2 SVGIG (reference sequence). The CDR3 bases are TGTGCCTGGAGTGTGAGGGTAGCGGGAGTCTACACAGATACGCAGTATTTT. Translation gives CAWSVRVAGVYTDTQYF. Variable domain in full (rest from reference TRBV30 and TRBJ2-3): SQTIHQWPATLVQPVGSPLSLECTVEGTSNPNLYWYRQAAGRGLQLLFYSVGIGQISSEVPQNLSASRPQDRQFILSSKKLLLSDSGFYLCAWSVRVAGVYTDTQYFGPGTRLTVL.

The rearrangement joins TRBV19 to TRBJ2-3, with 8 nucleotides matching TRBD1. The trim removed 6 bases at V and 2 bases at J, leaving 4 bases unmatched. The CDR3 has 14 residues. Looked up from germline, CDR1 is LNHDA and CDR2 is SQIVND (reference sequence). The CDR3 protein is CASSRTGLTDTQYF. In nucleotides, the CDR3 is TGTGCCAGTAGCCGGACAGGGCTCACAGATACGCAGTATTTT. The full variable domain, its missing parts supplied by reference TRBV19 and TRBJ2-3, is DGGITQSPKYLFRKEGQNVTLSCEQNLNHDAMYWYRQDPGQGLRLIYYSQIVNDFQKGDIAEGYSVSREKKESFPLTVTSAQKNPTAFYLCASSRTGLTDTQYFGPGTRLTVL.

This clone was picked up a small number of times. This sequence joins TRBV30 and TRBJ1-2, with 7 positions matching TRBD1. The length of the CDR3 is 15 residues. Germline trimming cut 0 bases from V and 4 bases from J; bases unmatched to any gene: 8. Per germline, CDR1 GTSNPN and CDR2 SVGIG (reference sequence). The CDR3, as DNA: TGTGCCTGGAGTGTACAGAGGGGGCCAGGCTATGGCTACACCTTC. Its protein is CAWSVQRGPGYGYTF.

This chain uses TRBV28 with TRBJ1-5; 8 positions match TRBD1. V was clipped by 8 bases and J by 3 bases; unmatched bases: 6. Germline V lookup: CDR1 MDHEN, CDR2 SYDVKM. The CDR3 runs 14 residues. CDR3 sequence reads: CASQGAGNNQPQHF. CDR3 bases: TGTGCCAGCCAGGGGGCGGGGAACAATCAGCCCCAGCATTTT.

The chain joins TRBV19 to TRBJ1-6, with 7 bases matching TRBD1. The CDR3 has 14 amino acids. After removal of 5 bases from V and 9 bases from J, the junction contained 7 bases not matched to a gene. Germline values: CDR1 LNHDA, CDR2 SQIVND (reference sequence). The CDR3 DNA reads TGTGCCAGTAGTCAGGGGGGCGATTTTTCACCCCTCCACTTT. The encoded protein is CASSQGGDFSPLHF.

V gene TRBV7-8 combines with J gene TRBJ2-5; D unresolved. Germline V gives CDR1 SGHVS, CDR2 FQNEAQ. The V end was cut by 1 base, the J end by 5 bases, with 11 bases between. The CDR3 totals 14 residues. The CDR3 DNA sequence: TGTGCCAGCAGCTTAGAGCGCCCCGGGGAGACCCAGTACTTC. Protein product: CASSLERPGETQYF.

This clone was seen just once. The genes are TRBV28 and TRBJ1-2; the D is unclear. Between the trimmed V and J ends, which lost 6 bases and 4 bases, there was a span of 9 bases. This CDR3 spans 12 amino acids. In germline, CDR1 is MDHEN, CDR2 SYDVKM. The CDR3 DNA reads TGTGCCAGCAGCCAGAACAGCTATGGCTACACCTTC. It yields the protein CASSQNSYGYTF.

The J gene is TRBJ2-5, the V gene TRBV4-1; TRBD2 might be the D (5 bases). V was cut by 1 base and J by 5 bases, with 14 bases left in between. Per the germline V gene, CDR1 is MGHRA and CDR2 is YSYEKL. This CDR3 is 15 amino acids long. The CDR3 coding sequence is TGCGCCAGCAGCCAAGGACGAGGGCGCTGGGAGACCCAGTACTTC. This translates into CASSQGRGRWETQYF.

The V gene is TRBV6-1, the J gene TRBJ1-5; D possibly corresponds to TRBD1 (5 bases). V lost 0 bases to trimming and J lost 8 bases, with 29 bases between them. The germline V gene encodes CDR1 MNHNS and CDR2 SASEGT. This CDR3 has 20 amino acids. The CDR3 DNA follows: TGTGCCAGCAGTGAAGCCGGGACTCTCGTCGCTCTTGCGAGTAGGAAGCCCCAGCATTTT. It encodes CASSEAGTLVALASRKPQHF.

This chain connects TRBV10-3 to TRBJ1-2, with D unclear. V was trimmed by 0 bases and J by 8 bases, leaving 13 bases between them. This CDR3 has 14 amino acids. Germline CDR1 ENHRY, CDR2 SYGVKD. The CDR3 nucleotides read TGTGCCATCAGTGAGTCTTATGGACTGGGGGGCTACACCTTC. It yields the protein CAISESYGLGGYTF.

The J gene is TRBJ1-5, the V gene TRBV6-1; maybe TRBD1 (5 bases). The V gene lost 0 bases and the J gene lost 7 bases, with 10 bases spanning the gap. CDR1 MNHNS and CDR2 SASEGT come from the germline V gene. The CDR3 length is 14 residues. The CDR3 spells CASSEAGGYQPQHF. CDR3 nucleotide sequence: TGTGCCAGCAGTGAAGCGGGGGGGTACCAGCCCCAGCATTTT.